The 29 T cell receptor beta chains below were found in one sample sequenced in a study of blood T cell repertoires in COVID-19. Here immunoSEQ multiplex PCR was the method, and the copy in TCRdb shows in-frame clones only, minus some. There are roughly 100,000 clones in the sample; roughly four fifths occur only once, and approximately 3.4% lies in the top ten. The sample consisted of peripheral blood. These receptors all come from a woman of 80 years or more with active or convalescent COVID-19.

The rearrangement links TRBV6-5 to TRBJ1-3, with 7 bases identical to TRBD1. Germline values: CDR1 MNHEY, CDR2 SVGAGI. V shed 4 bases and J 0 bases; nucleotides not matched to a gene: 6. This CDR3 contains 16 residues. CDR3 nucleotides: TGTGCCAGCAGTTCCGACAGGGTATACTCTGGAAACACCATATATTTT. Residues: CASSSDRVYSGNTIYF.

The CDR3 region has the DNA TGTGCCAGCAGCCAACCGGGACTAGCGGCGGGGGATGAGCAGTTCTTC. Residues: CASSQPGLAAGDEQFF. The genes are TRBV4-2 and TRBJ2-1; 11 bases align to TRBD2. Trimming took 2 bases from V and 8 from J; bases not matched to a gene: 8. The germline V gene has CDR1 LGHNA and CDR2 YNFKEQ. CDR3 length: 16 amino acids.

This chain connects TRBV28 to TRBJ1-5, with 8 bases lining up with TRBD1. There are 16 residues in the CDR3. The junction had 12 bases not matched to a gene; V was cut back by 7 bases and J by 4 bases. CDR1 MDHEN and CDR2 SYDVKM come from the germline V gene. For the CDR3, the DNA is TGTGCCAGCATTTTGATCCGGGGACAGGCAAATCAGCCCCAGCATTTT. Encoded protein: CASILIRGQANQPQHF.

The chain links TRBV28 to TRBJ1-5, with D perhaps TRBD1 (5 bases). V was trimmed by 6 bases and J by 8 bases, leaving 11 bases between them. Germline CDR1 MDHEN, CDR2 SYDVKM. The CDR3 loop spans 12 amino acids. DNA of the CDR3: TGTGCCAGCAGACCGACAGCGAAGCCCCAGCATTTT. Amino acid sequence: CASRPTAKPQHF.

CDR3 in amino acids: CASSPLRTSGDLYEQYF. CDR3 bases: TGTGCCAGCTCACCACTTCGGACTAGCGGGGACCTATACGAGCAGTACTTC. The J gene is TRBJ2-7, the V gene TRBV18; 12 positions agree with TRBD2. This CDR3 contains 17 residues. Germline CDR1 is KGHSH and CDR2 is LQKENI. The V segment lost 1 base and the J segment 4 bases; nucleotides outside the gene matches: 8.

This clone was observed a few times. CDR3: CASARDRVETQYF. CDR3 nucleotides: TGTGCCAGTGCGAGGGACAGGGTGGAGACCCAGTACTTC. The chain couples TRBV27 to TRBJ2-5; 9 positions match TRBD1. Germline CDR1 is MNHEY and CDR2 is SMNVEV (reference sequence). With 9 bases clipped from V and 5 bases from J, the junction kept 7 bases outside the gene matches. This CDR3 contains 13 residues.

In its sample, this clone was seen a few times. This chain connects TRBV19 to TRBJ1-3, with D perhaps TRBD1 (6 bases). The CDR3 consists of 17 residues. CDR1 is LNHDA and CDR2 is SQIVND in the germline V gene (reference sequence). V lost 3 bases to trimming and J lost 1 base, with 16 bases between them. The CDR3, as DNA: TGTGCCAGTAGTATCTCTACAGGGTCTCATTCTGGAAACACCATATATTTT. This sequence encodes CASSISTGSHSGNTIYF.

The sample holds one count of this clone. This sequence joins TRBV9 and TRBJ2-3; 8 bases line up with TRBD2. Germline V gene lookup returns CDR1 SGDLS and CDR2 YYNGEE. The V gene end was trimmed by 6 bases and the J gene end by 0 bases; junction bases not matched to a gene: 3. The CDR3 contains 14 residues. CDR3 sequence reads: CASTSSGSTDTQYF. DNA of the CDR3: TGTGCCAGCACCTCTAGCGGGAGCACAGATACGCAGTATTTT.

The chain joins TRBV25-1 to TRBJ1-1; D possibly corresponds to TRBD1 (6 bases). Trimming took off 8 bases at V and 0 bases at J, with 13 bases between the two ends. Looked up from germline, CDR1 is MGHDK and CDR2 is SYGVNS. The CDR3 spans 14 residues. This chain's CDR3 is CASPKDRLNTEAFF. CDR3 in DNA: TGTGCCAGCCCTAAAGACAGGCTGAACACTGAAGCTTTCTTT.

This clone was observed a few times. Other DNA sequences in the same sample also yield this CDR3. The chain recombines TRBV5-1 with TRBJ1-5; D unclear. CDR1 and CDR2 (germline): SGHRS, YFSETQ. The CDR3 covers 13 residues. The V and J ends lost 0 bases and 2 bases respectively, with 3 bases between them. The CDR3 nucleotides read TGCGCCAGCAGCTTGGCGGGCAATCAGCCCCAGCATTTT. Its translation: CASSLAGNQPQHF.

The chain employs TRBV7-2 and TRBJ1-1, with 8 bases lining up with TRBD1. The CDR3 covers 14 residues. V lost 5 bases, J lost 9 bases, and 11 bases stayed unmatched. Germline loops: CDR1 SGHTA, CDR2 FQGNSA. CDR3 coding DNA: TGTGCCAGCAGCGCGACAGGGGAAGCCGGCAAAGCTTTCTTT. Encoded protein: CASSATGEAGKAFF.

The J gene is TRBJ2-1, the V gene TRBV29-1; D call uncertain. From germline, CDR1 is SQVTM and CDR2 ANQGSEA. The CDR3 length is 14 residues. The V and J ends lost 2 bases and 0 bases respectively, with 8 bases between them. This CDR3 is CSVEPFSSYNEQFF. DNA for the CDR3: TGCAGCGTTGAACCTTTTAGCTCCTACAATGAGCAGTTCTTC.

The rearrangement joins TRBV24-1 to TRBJ1-1; D is unresolved. Germline CDR1 reads KGHDR; CDR2 reads SFDVKD. V gave up 2 bases and J gave up 2 bases, with 5 bases separating them. This CDR3 has 13 residues. The CDR3 bases are TGTGCCACCAGTGATTCCTTTAACACTGAAGCTTTCTTT. Amino acid sequence: CATSDSFNTEAFF.

The rearrangement uses TRBV10-3 and TRBJ1-1; weak D call: TRBD1 (6 bases). This CDR3 is built from 13 residues. Trimming shortened V by 7 bases and J by 4 bases, and 13 bases separated the two germline ends. Looked up from germline, CDR1 is ENHRY and CDR2 is SYGVKD. The CDR3 reads CAITQQGSTEAFF. The CDR3 DNA is TGTGCCATCACCCAGCAGGGGAGCACTGAAGCTTTCTTT.

The rearrangement joins TRBV27 to TRBJ2-5; D is ambiguous. This CDR3 is built from 12 residues. The germline CDR1 and CDR2 sequences are MNHEY and SMNVEV (reference sequence). V lost 5 bases, J lost 5 bases, and 9 bases lay in between. CDR3 DNA: TGTGCCAGCAGTCGCGGTGGGGAGACCCAGTACTTC. Translating gives CASSRGGETQYF.

The chain uses TRBV5-1 and TRBJ1-4, with D tentatively TRBD1 (6 bases). In germline, CDR1 is SGHRS, CDR2 YFSETQ. V shed 4 bases and J shed 2 bases, with 12 bases lying between them. This CDR3 has 15 residues. CDR3 nucleotides: TGCGCCAGCAGCCGAGGACAGTCTACTAATGAAAAACTGTTTTTT. Translating gives CASSRGQSTNEKLFF. Full variable domain (outside the CDR3, taken from reference TRBV5-1 and TRBJ1-4): KAGVTQTPRYLIKTRGQQVTLSCSPISGHRSVSWYQQTPGQGLQFLFEYFSETQRNKGNFPGRFSGRQFSNSRSEMNVSTLELGDSALYLCASSRGQSTNEKLFFGSGTQLSVL.

The V and J genes are TRBV28 and TRBJ1-4; D unclear. The CDR3 length is 14 residues. Germline-derived CDR1 and CDR2 are MDHEN and SYDVKM. V was cut by 6 bases and J by 4 bases, with 12 bases left in between. In nucleotides, the CDR3 is TGTGCCAGCAGCCTTTTAGGAGTTAATGAAAAACTGTTTTTT. Residues: CASSLLGVNEKLFF.

This clone occurred a few times. V usage is TRBV5-1 and J usage is TRBJ1-2; TRBD1 is a possible D gene (5 bases). The ends were cut back, 4 bases at V and 6 bases at J, with 13 bases in the middle. Germline assignment: CDR1 SGHRS and CDR2 YFSETQ. The CDR3 runs to 13 residues. The CDR3 DNA reads as TGCGCCAGCAGCCGGGGGGAGCCGAATGGCTACACCTTC. Its translation is CASSRGEPNGYTF. The full variable domain, completed using reference TRBV5-1 and TRBJ1-2, is KAGVTQTPRYLIKTRGQQVTLSCSPISGHRSVSWYQQTPGQGLQFLFEYFSETQRNKGNFPGRFSGRQFSNSRSEMNVSTLELGDSALYLCASSRGEPNGYTFGSGTRLTVV.

This chain uses TRBV4-3 with TRBJ1-6, with D uncertain. V lost 4 bases to trimming and J lost 7 bases, with 8 bases between them. The CDR3 sequence is 13 residues long. Germline lookup yields CDR1 LGHNA and CDR2 YSLEER. The CDR3 DNA is TGCGCCAGCAGCCGCGAGTTAAATTCACCCCTCCACTTT. Encoded protein: CASSRELNSPLHF.

The V and J genes are TRBV5-1 and TRBJ2-7; the D is unclear. This CDR3 spans 13 amino acids. Germline lookup yields CDR1 SGHRS and CDR2 YFSETQ. V lost 4 bases and J lost 3, with 11 bases in between. The CDR3 nucleotides read TGCGCCAGCAGCGCCGGGTTGAACTACGAGCAGTACTTC. As protein: CASSAGLNYEQYF.

This chain connects TRBV7-9 to TRBJ1-2; D perhaps matches TRBD1 (5 bases). Trimming stripped 3 bases from V and 0 bases from J, with 11 bases between. Looked up from germline, CDR1 is SEHNR and CDR2 is FQNEAQ (reference sequence). This CDR3 contains 15 residues. CDR3 residues: CASSFPTASNYGYTF. CDR3 DNA sequence: TGTGCCAGCAGCTTCCCGACAGCTTCTAACTATGGCTACACCTTC.

The chain recombines TRBV5-1 with TRBJ2-3; 11 nucleotides line up with TRBD2. This CDR3 contains 18 residues. V shed 0 bases, J shed 1 base, and the junction held 7 bases outside the gene matches. Germline assignment: CDR1 SGHRS and CDR2 YFSETQ. The CDR3 protein is CASSLGSGGARGTDTQYF. The CDR3 region has the DNA TGCGCCAGCAGCTTGGGTAGCGGGGGGGCCCGGGGCACAGATACGCAGTATTTT.

This rearrangement joins TRBV30 to TRBJ2-1, with TRBD1 as a possible D gene (6 bases). Trimming took 0 bases from V and 4 from J, leaving 7 bases between them. The CDR3 has 13 amino acids. Per germline, CDR1 GTSNPN and CDR2 SVGIG (reference sequence). The CDR3 bases are TGTGCCTGGAGTGTGGGGACATACAATGAGCAGTTCTTC. Translating gives CAWSVGTYNEQFF.

This clone showed up many times. The chain couples TRBV28 to TRBJ2-1; 8 nucleotides match TRBD1. Per germline, CDR1 MDHEN and CDR2 SYDVKM. J gave up 6 bases and V 8 bases, and 15 bases lay outside the gene matches. CDR3 length: 16 amino acids. The CDR3 DNA reads TGTGCCAGCGGGACCCGGACAGGGCGGAGGGGCAATGAGCAGTTCTTC. This translates into CASGTRTGRRGNEQFF. Drawing the rest from reference TRBV28 and TRBJ2-1, the complete variable domain is DVKVTQSSRYLVKRTGEKVFLECVQDMDHENMFWYRQDPGLGLRLIYFSYDVKMKEKGDIPEGYSVSREKKERFSLILESASTNQTSMYLCASGTRTGRRGNEQFFGPGTRLTVL.

This chain joins TRBV19 and TRBJ1-3, with 7 positions matching TRBD1. The CDR3 has 17 residues. Germline assignment: CDR1 LNHDA and CDR2 SQIVND (reference sequence). Germline trimming cut 6 bases from V and 0 bases from J; bases unmatched to any gene: 11. The CDR3 bases are TGTGCCAGTAGCCCACCTACAGGGGCACTCTCTGGAAACACCATATATTTT. Protein sequence: CASSPPTGALSGNTIYF. Looking up the rest from reference TRBV19 and TRBJ1-3 gives the full variable domain: DGGITQSPKYLFRKEGQNVTLSCEQNLNHDAMYWYRQDPGQGLRLIYYSQIVNDFQKGDIAEGYSVSREKKESFPLTVTSAQKNPTAFYLCASSPPTGALSGNTIYFGEGSWLTVV.

The V and J genes are TRBV5-1 and TRBJ2-1; tentatively, D is TRBD1 (6 bases). V gave up 4 bases and J gave up 0 bases, with 17 bases separating them. Per the germline V gene, CDR1 is SGHRS and CDR2 is YFSETQ. CDR3 length: 17 residues. For the CDR3, the DNA is TGCGCCAGCAGCCCCTCGGCAGGGGCCAGCTCCTACAATGAGCAGTTCTTC. Its translation: CASSPSAGASSYNEQFF.

The rearrangement links TRBV6-1 to TRBJ1-5, with 10 bases that match TRBD1. The J segment lost 1 base and the V segment lost 3 bases, leaving 3 bases of the junction unmatched. The germline gives CDR1 MNHNS, CDR2 SASEGT. The CDR3 totals 16 residues. The DNA of the CDR3 is TGTGCCAGCAGTGACAGGGGACAGGGGAGCAATCAGCCCCAGCATTTT. It encodes CASSDRGQGSNQPQHF.

The CDR3 nucleotides are TGTGCCAGCAGCTCACAGGGTTACAATGAGCAGTTCTTC. It translates to CASSSQGYNEQFF. This chain links TRBV11-2 with TRBJ2-1; weak D call: TRBD1 (6 bases). The germline CDR1 and CDR2 sequences are SGHAT and FQNNGV. The germline V and J ends were trimmed by 4 bases and 4 bases, with 8 bases remaining between them. The CDR3 runs to 13 residues.

The chain joins TRBV19 to TRBJ1-1; 8 bases line up with TRBD1. The CDR3 has 18 amino acids. The ends lost 5 bases at V and 4 bases at J; junction bases unmatched: 18. Germline CDR1 reads LNHDA; CDR2 reads SQIVND (reference sequence). In DNA form, the CDR3 reads TGTGCCAGTAGTCACCATCGACAGGGGATACGGAGGGGCACTGAAGCTTTCTTT. Protein: CASSHHRQGIRRGTEAFF.